The 25 T cell receptor beta chains in this list originate from one sample, sequenced in a study of control samples from healthy donors and cancer patients (dated by TCRdb to the early 2020s). Libraries came from the immunoSEQ multiplex PCR assay. TCRdb holds this immuneACCESS table with in-frame rearrangements only. Some clones are missing; in checked studies, unresolved V genes explain under half, and the rest has no known cause. In this sample the table shows approximately 160,000 clones, more than 90% of which occur a single time. The ten largest clones capture 2% of the sample. Sequenced sample: blood. The receptors were gathered from a woman aged 40 to 50 in good health.

The chain uses TRBV5-1 and TRBJ1-2; 9 positions match TRBD1. V shed 5 bases, J shed 3 bases, and the junction held 5 bases outside the gene matches. The CDR3 covers 14 residues. Germline CDR1 reads SGHRS; CDR2 reads YFSETQ. The CDR3 sequence is CASRGTGTDYGYTF. The CDR3 bases are TGCGCCAGCAGGGGGACAGGGACGGACTATGGCTACACCTTC.

The chain is built from TRBV21-1 and TRBJ1-6. TRBV21-1 is recorded as a pseudogene. The CDR3 spans 17 residues. CDR3 amino acids: CASSKEDLATYNSPLHF. The CDR3 DNA reads as TGTGCCAGCAGCAAAGAGGACCTCGCCACATATAATTCACCCCTCCACTTT.

This clone was detected a few times. The chain carries TRBV11-2 and TRBJ1-2, with 7 bases that match TRBD1. The CDR3 runs 18 residues. Germline lookup yields CDR1 SGHAT and CDR2 FQNNGV. V lost 5 bases, J lost 1 base, and 16 bases stayed unmatched. The CDR3 nucleotides are TGTGCCAGCAGCGCACAGGGGATCGGGGCATCATATAACTATGGCTACACCTTC. This sequence encodes CASSAQGIGASYNYGYTF.

The CDR3 loop is CASKTDNSNQPQHF. The DNA of the CDR3 is TGTGCCAGCAAGACAGATAACAGCAATCAGCCCCAGCATTTT. V and J are TRBV6-6 and TRBJ1-5, with D possibly TRBD1 on 5 matching bases. The ends were cut back, 7 bases at V and 1 base at J, with 11 bases in the middle. Germline CDR1 MNHNY, CDR2 SVGAGI (reference sequence). This CDR3 comprises 14 residues.

V usage is TRBV6-2 or TRBV6-3 and J usage is TRBJ1-5, with TRBD1 matching 9 bases. The CDR3 is 16 amino acids. Germline values: CDR1 MNHEY, CDR2 SVGEGT. J gave up 2 bases and V 0 bases, and 2 bases lay outside the gene matches. The CDR3 region has the DNA TGTGCCAGCAGTTACTCTCGGACAGGGGGCAATCAGCCCCAGCATTTT. Translated, it gives CASSYSRTGGNQPQHF.

The gene calls are TRBV7-9 and TRBJ1-6; 7 bases agree with TRBD1. The V gene end was trimmed by 5 bases and the J gene end by 8 bases; junction bases not matched to a gene: 15. The germline CDR1 and CDR2 sequences are SEHNR and FQNEAQ (reference sequence). CDR3 length equals 17 residues. DNA of the CDR3: TGTGCCAGCAGCCCCCCCAGGGGGAATCTAAGGGATTCACCCCTCCACTTT. Translation: CASSPPRGNLRDSPLHF.

The V gene is TRBV27, the J gene TRBJ2-7; D call uncertain. The CDR3 is made up of 12 amino acids. From germline, CDR1 is MNHEY and CDR2 SMNVEV (reference sequence). V was trimmed by 5 bases and J by 6 bases, leaving 11 bases between them. The CDR3 loop is CASSPYNGEQYF. The CDR3 DNA reads as TGTGCCAGCAGTCCGTATAATGGCGAGCAGTACTTC.

The table lists this clone with a few counts. The chain combines TRBV19 with TRBJ1-1, with D uncertain. Trimming took off 4 bases at V and 6 bases at J, with 18 bases between the two ends. The CDR3 length is 15 residues. Germline lookup yields CDR1 LNHDA and CDR2 SQIVND (reference sequence). In DNA, the CDR3 is TGTGCCAGTAGTACAATCCCCATCGCCCTAGCTGAAGCTTTCTTT. It yields the protein CASSTIPIALAEAFF.

The V call is TRBV5-4, the J call TRBJ1-5, with 8 bases fitting TRBD1. The junction had 2 bases not matched to a gene; V was cut back by 4 bases and J by 5 bases. The CDR3 totals 13 residues. Per germline, CDR1 SGHNT and CDR2 YYREEE (reference sequence). CDR3 amino acids: CASSPDRDQPQHF. In DNA, the CDR3 is TGTGCCAGCAGCCCGGACAGGGATCAGCCCCAGCATTTT.

This chain uses TRBV5-1 with TRBJ1-1, with D perhaps matching TRBD1 (5 bases). CDR1 is SGHRS and CDR2 is YFSETQ in the germline V gene. This CDR3 region has 14 residues. Between the trimmed V and J ends, which lost 0 bases and 4 bases, there was a span of 10 bases. CDR3 residues: CASSLEQASTEAFF. CDR3 nucleotides: TGCGCCAGCAGCTTGGAACAGGCTTCCACTGAAGCTTTCTTT.

CDR3 DNA sequence: TGTGCCAGCAGCTTACGGGACCTCTCCTACGAGCAGTACTTC. Its translation is CASSLRDLSYEQYF. The chain is built from TRBV7-9 and TRBJ2-7, with D perhaps assigned TRBD1 or TRBD2 (5 bases each). V was trimmed by 2 bases and J by 0 bases, leaving 8 bases between them. This CDR3 spans 14 amino acids. Germline assignment: CDR1 SEHNR and CDR2 FQNEAQ (reference sequence).

This clone was recorded only once. The chain links TRBV3-1 (or the pseudogene TRBV3-2) to TRBJ2-1, with a tentative D call TRBD2 (6 bases). Between the trimmed V and J ends, which lost 0 bases and 8 bases, there was a span of 14 bases. This CDR3 contains 15 residues. Germline lookup yields CDR1 LGHDT and CDR2 YNNKEL (reference sequence). DNA for the CDR3: TGTGCCAGCAGCCAAGAGAGTACTAGCAGGGATGAGCAGTTCTTC. Translating gives CASSQESTSRDEQFF.

The chain couples TRBV27 to TRBJ2-1; D is uncertain. The CDR3 spans 13 residues. V gave up 8 bases and J gave up 3 bases, with 11 bases separating them. The V gene's germline CDR1 is MNHEY and CDR2 SMNVEV (reference sequence). The CDR3 reads CASGQSLYNEQFF. CDR3 coding DNA: TGTGCCAGCGGGCAATCCCTCTACAATGAGCAGTTCTTC.

This sequence joins TRBV6-5 and TRBJ1-2; D is undetermined. CDR1 is MNHEY and CDR2 is SVGAGI in the germline V gene. Trimming took off 4 bases at V and 2 bases at J, with 8 bases between the two ends. The CDR3 extends over 13 amino acids. The CDR3, as DNA: TGTGCCAGCAGTTGGTCAGCGAACTATGGCTACACCTTC. Protein sequence: CASSWSANYGYTF.

The chain has TRBV6-5 and TRBJ2-5, with D tentatively TRBD2 (6 bases). CDR1 and CDR2 (germline): MNHEY, SVGAGI. CDR3 length: 14 residues. The germline V and J ends were trimmed by 4 bases and 1 base, with 10 bases remaining between them. CDR3 in amino acids: CASSSGSLQETQYF. In nucleotides, the CDR3 is TGTGCCAGCAGTTCCGGGAGTCTCCAAGAGACCCAGTACTTC.

The rearrangement joins TRBV29-1 to TRBJ1-1; D is uncertain. The CDR3 is 13 amino acids. CDR1 and CDR2 (germline): SQVTM, ANQGSEA. Trimming left V 7 bases short and J 4 bases short, with 16 bases between. The CDR3 spells CSASLEGGTEAFF. The DNA for the CDR3 is TGCAGCGCCTCCTTAGAGGGTGGCACTGAAGCTTTCTTT.

This clone was seen only once. V and J are TRBV6-2 or TRBV6-3 and TRBJ1-2; weak D call: TRBD1 (5 bases). CDR3 length: 15 amino acids. Trimming took 0 bases from V and 7 from J, leaving 15 bases between them. Germline V gene lookup returns CDR1 MNHEY and CDR2 SVGEGT. Written as DNA, the CDR3 is TGTGCCAGCAGTTACTCGAGGGGATTGGATGGTGGCTACACCTTC. Amino acid sequence: CASSYSRGLDGGYTF.

V is TRBV18 and J is TRBJ1-2; D not resolved. The V gene's germline CDR1 is KGHSH and CDR2 LQKENI. The ends were cut back, 2 bases at V and 2 bases at J, with 21 bases in the middle. The CDR3 spans 18 residues. CDR3 in amino acids: CASSPLSTRQLRNYGYTF. In nucleotides, the CDR3 is TGTGCCAGCTCACCATTGTCGACCAGACAACTCAGAAACTATGGCTACACCTTC.

The chain employs TRBV9 and TRBJ1-1, with D possibly matching TRBD1 (6 bases). The V gene lost 3 bases and the J gene lost 0 bases, with 12 bases spanning the gap. CDR1 is SGDLS, CDR2 YYNGEE, per germline. The CDR3 sequence is 15 residues long. The CDR3 reads CASSAPGGLNTEAFF. DNA of the CDR3: TGTGCCAGCAGCGCACCGGGGGGCTTGAACACTGAAGCTTTCTTT.

About this clone: The junction differs from germline at one of its ends, possibly a read error. This CDR3 is CASSPGGDEQFF. The CDR3 coding sequence is TGTGCAAGCAGCCCAGGGGGCGATGAGCAGTTCTTC. The V and J genes are TRBV12-3 or TRBV12-4 and TRBJ2-1; 8 bases line up with TRBD1. This CDR3 is built from 12 residues.

V and J are TRBV29-1 and TRBJ2-7; 8 nucleotides agree with TRBD1. Looked up from germline, CDR1 is SQVTM and CDR2 is ANQGSEA. V gave up 1 base and J gave up 3 bases; unmatched junction bases: 11. The CDR3 is 16 residues long. Here the CDR3 reads CSVEVEGKQGVYEQYF. The CDR3 DNA follows: TGCAGCGTTGAAGTGGAAGGGAAACAGGGGGTCTACGAGCAGTACTTC.

The CDR3 reads CASSMGGSNEKLFF. CDR3 bases: TGTGCCAGTAGTATGGGGGGCTCTAATGAAAAACTGTTTTTT. The rearrangement links TRBV19 to TRBJ1-4, with TRBD1 as a possible D gene (6 bases). Germline V gene data show CDR1 as LNHDA and CDR2 as SQIVND (reference sequence). The V end lost 3 bases, the J end lost 3 bases, and 8 bases lay between the germline ends. The CDR3 is 14 amino acids. Combining the CDR3 with reference TRBV19 and TRBJ1-4 gives the whole variable domain DGGITQSPKYLFRKEGQNVTLSCEQNLNHDAMYWYRQDPGQGLRLIYYSQIVNDFQKGDIAEGYSVSREKKESFPLTVTSAQKNPTAFYLCASSMGGSNEKLFFGSGTQLSVL.

This clone was detected only once. This chain uses TRBV19 with TRBJ1-2, with 8 bases fitting TRBD1. The length of the CDR3 is 15 residues. From germline, CDR1 is LNHDA and CDR2 SQIVND (reference sequence). V dropped 3 bases and J dropped 4; count of bases not matched to a gene: 7. CDR3 bases: TGTGCCAGTAGTATCCTAGTCGGACAGGGCTATGGCTACACCTTC. Its translation is CASSILVGQGYGYTF.

V usage is TRBV5-4 and J usage is TRBJ2-5, with D possibly being TRBD1 (5 bases). V was cut by 4 bases and J by 1 base, with 5 bases left in between. CDR1 and CDR2 from the germline V gene are SGHNT and YYREEE (reference sequence). CDR3 length: 12 amino acids. The chain's CDR3 is CASSDSQETQYF. CDR3 nucleotide sequence: TGTGCCAGCAGCGACAGCCAAGAGACCCAGTACTTC.

The V call is TRBV5-6, the J call TRBJ2-2; a possible D gene is TRBD2 (5 bases). The CDR3 has 19 amino acids. Germline CDR1 SGHDT, CDR2 YYEEEE. With 2 bases removed from V and 4 bases from J, the gap between germline ends came to 24 bases. CDR3 region: CASSFEVGWVGDGTGELFF. CDR3 nucleotides: TGTGCCAGCAGCTTCGAGGTCGGATGGGTCGGGGATGGCACCGGGGAGCTGTTTTTT.